Presented here are 8 T cell receptor beta chains from one specimen sequenced in a study of cytomegalovirus exposure and HLA in healthy donors. The PCR had 60 Vbeta and 13 Jbeta primers. Assay used: immunoSEQ multiplex PCR; TCRdb lists only in-frame clones, some missing. Of about 210,000 clones in the sample, roughly 80% were seen once. The sample comprised PBMCs. These receptors all come from a middle-aged man in good health and CMV-seropositive.

This chain joins TRBV2 and TRBJ2-5; 11 bases are shared with TRBD2. The junction had 10 bases not matched to a gene; V was cut back by 5 bases and J by 5 bases. The germline V gene encodes CDR1 SNHLY and CDR2 FYNNEI. This CDR3 has 16 amino acids. CDR3 sequence: CASSSGSGGAGETQYF. CDR3 sequence (DNA): TGTGCCAGCAGTTCCGGTAGCGGGGGGGCTGGTGAGACCCAGTACTTC.

The chain uses TRBV27 and TRBJ2-7; 10 nucleotides align to TRBD1. V shed 3 bases, J shed 3 bases, and the junction held 5 bases outside the gene matches. The CDR3 runs to 15 residues. Germline V lookup: CDR1 MNHEY, CDR2 SMNVEV (reference sequence). The CDR3 bases are TGTGCCAGCAGTTTGGGGGACAGGGGTATCTACGAGCAGTACTTC. Residues: CASSLGDRGIYEQYF.

V and J are TRBV29-1 and TRBJ2-7; D remains ambiguous. The V and J ends lost 1 base and 2 bases respectively, with 12 bases between them. The V gene's germline CDR1 is SQVTM and CDR2 ANQGSEA. CDR3 length: 14 residues. As DNA, the CDR3 is TGCAGCGTTGAAGGACGAGCGCCTCCCTACGAGCAGTACTTC. Translated: CSVEGRAPPYEQYF.

In its sample, this clone was seen a few times. The J gene is TRBJ2-7, the V gene TRBV23-1; 7 bases align to TRBD1. TRBV23-1 is marked as an open reading frame, function uncertain. This CDR3 is built from 14 residues. V trimming: 3 bases; J trimming: 4 bases; junction bases outside the gene matches: 6. CDR3: CASSQLTGCYEQYF. Here the CDR3 DNA reads TGCGCCAGCAGTCAGTTGACAGGGTGTTACGAGCAGTACTTC.

V and J are TRBV28 and TRBJ2-1; D is ambiguous. The CDR3 has 12 amino acids. Germline lookup yields CDR1 MDHEN and CDR2 SYDVKM. Trimming cost V 2 bases and J 7 bases, with 6 bases left between them. The CDR3 spells CASSLRLNEQFF. The CDR3 DNA follows: TGTGCCAGCAGTTTAAGACTTAATGAGCAGTTCTTC.

This clone was picked up a small number of times. The chain employs TRBV6-5 and TRBJ2-1, with TRBD2 identical over 11 bases. This CDR3 region has 15 residues. The V segment lost 2 bases and the J segment 8 bases; nucleotides outside the gene matches: 5. Germline assignment: CDR1 MNHEY and CDR2 SVGAGI. Written as DNA, the CDR3 is TGTGCCAGCAGTTACGGGACTAGCGGATCGGATGAGCAGTTCTTC. Residues: CASSYGTSGSDEQFF.

V is TRBV9 and J is TRBJ2-1; TRBD2 aligns across 12 bases. V was pared by 4 bases and J by 5 bases, with 10 bases of the junction left unmatched. Germline values: CDR1 SGDLS, CDR2 YYNGEE. There are 17 residues in the CDR3. The CDR3 DNA is TGTGCCAGCAGCCCGGGACTAGCGGGCCTTGCAAACAATGAGCAGTTCTTC. It encodes CASSPGLAGLANNEQFF. Full variable domain (outside the CDR3, taken from reference TRBV9 and TRBJ2-1): DSGVTQTPKHLITATGQRVTLRCSPRSGDLSVYWYQQSLDQGLQFLIQYYNGEERAKGNILERFSAQQFPDLHSELNLSSLELGDSALYFCASSPGLAGLANNEQFFGPGTRLTVL.

The gene calls are TRBV2 and TRBJ2-1; a possible D gene is TRBD1 (5 bases). The CDR3 consists of 15 residues. Trimming left V 3 bases short and J 0 bases short, with 9 bases between. Germline loops: CDR1 SNHLY, CDR2 FYNNEI. CDR3 sequence reads: CASSELTASYNEQFF. In nucleotides, the CDR3 is TGTGCCAGCAGTGAGTTGACAGCCTCCTACAATGAGCAGTTCTTC.